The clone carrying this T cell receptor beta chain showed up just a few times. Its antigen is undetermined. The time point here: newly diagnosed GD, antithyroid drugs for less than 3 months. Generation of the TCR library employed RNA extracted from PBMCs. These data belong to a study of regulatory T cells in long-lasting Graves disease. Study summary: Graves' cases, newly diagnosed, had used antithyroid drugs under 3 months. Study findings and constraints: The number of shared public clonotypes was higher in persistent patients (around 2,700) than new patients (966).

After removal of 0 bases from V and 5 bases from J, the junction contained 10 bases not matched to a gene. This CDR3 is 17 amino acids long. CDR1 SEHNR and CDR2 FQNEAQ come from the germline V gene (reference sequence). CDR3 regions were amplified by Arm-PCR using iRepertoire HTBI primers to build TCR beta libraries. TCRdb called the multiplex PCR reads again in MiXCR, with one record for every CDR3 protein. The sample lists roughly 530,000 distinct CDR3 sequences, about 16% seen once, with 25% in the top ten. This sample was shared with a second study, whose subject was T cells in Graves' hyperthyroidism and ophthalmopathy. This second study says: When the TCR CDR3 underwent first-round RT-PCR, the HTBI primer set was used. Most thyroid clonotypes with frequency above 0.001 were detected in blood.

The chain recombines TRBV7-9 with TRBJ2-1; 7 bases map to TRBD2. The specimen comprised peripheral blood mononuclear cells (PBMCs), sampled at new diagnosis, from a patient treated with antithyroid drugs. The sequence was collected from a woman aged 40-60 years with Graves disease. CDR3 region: CASSLAWIGLGHNEQFF. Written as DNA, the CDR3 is TGTGCCAGCAGCTTAGCGTGGATTGGACTAGGGCACAATGAGCAGTTCTTC. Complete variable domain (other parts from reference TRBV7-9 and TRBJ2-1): DTGVSQNPRHKITKRGQNVTFRCDPISEHNRLYWYRQTLGQGPEFLTYFQNEAQLEKSRLLSDRFSAERPKGSFSTLEIQRTEQGDSAMYLCASSLAWIGLGHNEQFFGPGTRLTVL.